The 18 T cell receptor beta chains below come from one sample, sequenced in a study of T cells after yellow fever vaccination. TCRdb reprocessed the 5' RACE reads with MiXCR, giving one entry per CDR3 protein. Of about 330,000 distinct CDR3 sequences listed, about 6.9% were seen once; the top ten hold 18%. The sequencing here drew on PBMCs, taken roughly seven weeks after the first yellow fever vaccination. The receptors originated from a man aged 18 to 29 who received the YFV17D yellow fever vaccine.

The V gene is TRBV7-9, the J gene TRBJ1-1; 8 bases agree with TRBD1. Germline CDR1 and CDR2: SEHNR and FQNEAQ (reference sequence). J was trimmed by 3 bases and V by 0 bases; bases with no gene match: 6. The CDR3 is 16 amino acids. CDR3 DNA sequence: TGTGCCAGCAGCTTAGCGATAGTGGGACAGGACACTGAAGCTTTCTTT. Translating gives CASSLAIVGQDTEAFF.

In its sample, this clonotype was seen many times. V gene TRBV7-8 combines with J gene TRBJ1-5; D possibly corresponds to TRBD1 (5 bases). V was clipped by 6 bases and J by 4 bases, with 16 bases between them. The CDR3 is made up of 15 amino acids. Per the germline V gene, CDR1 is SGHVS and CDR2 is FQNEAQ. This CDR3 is CASSPFFGGNQPQHF. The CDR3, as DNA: TGTGCCAGCAGTCCCTTTTTTGGGGGTAATCAGCCCCAGCATTTT.

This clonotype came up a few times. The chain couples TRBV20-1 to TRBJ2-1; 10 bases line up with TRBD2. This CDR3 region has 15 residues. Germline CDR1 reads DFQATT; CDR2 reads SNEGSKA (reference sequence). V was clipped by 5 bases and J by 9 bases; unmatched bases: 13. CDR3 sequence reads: CSAPKASGGAGEQFF. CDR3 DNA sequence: TGCAGTGCTCCCAAAGCGAGCGGGGGGGCAGGTGAGCAGTTCTTC.

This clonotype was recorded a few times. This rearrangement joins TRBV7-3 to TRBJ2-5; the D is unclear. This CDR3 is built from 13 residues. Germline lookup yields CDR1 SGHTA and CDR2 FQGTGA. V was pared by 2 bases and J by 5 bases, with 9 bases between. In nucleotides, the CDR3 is TGTGCCAGCAGCTTACGAGAAAGGGAGACCCAGTACTTC. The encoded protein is CASSLRERETQYF.

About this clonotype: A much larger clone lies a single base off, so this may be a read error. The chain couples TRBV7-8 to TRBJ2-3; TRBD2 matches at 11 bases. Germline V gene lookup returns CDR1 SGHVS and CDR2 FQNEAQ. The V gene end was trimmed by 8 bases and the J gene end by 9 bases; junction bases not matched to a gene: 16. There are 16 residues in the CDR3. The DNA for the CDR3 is TGTGCCAGCTTGGGACTAGCGGTGGCCTCGAGGGAAACGCAGTATTTT. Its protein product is CASLGLAVASRETQYF.

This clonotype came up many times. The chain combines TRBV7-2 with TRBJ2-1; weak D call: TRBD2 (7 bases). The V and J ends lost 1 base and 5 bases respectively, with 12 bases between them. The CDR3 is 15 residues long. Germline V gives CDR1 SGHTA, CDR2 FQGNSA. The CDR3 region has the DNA TGTGCCAGCAGCTTAGGGGGGGGCCGGCACAATGAGCAGTTCTTC. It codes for CASSLGGGRHNEQFF.

The CDR3 loop is CASSAHRGEANTEAFF. In DNA form, the CDR3 reads TGTGCCAGCAGCGCCCACAGGGGGGAGGCGAACACTGAAGCTTTCTTT. The chain carries TRBV5-4 and TRBJ1-1; TRBD1 matches 8 bases. This CDR3 spans 16 amino acids. After removal of 4 bases from V and 1 base from J, the junction contained 9 bases not matched to a gene. Germline values: CDR1 SGHNT, CDR2 YYREEE (reference sequence).

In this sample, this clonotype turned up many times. CDR3 protein: CASSSVWRGTDTQYF. The CDR3 nucleotides read TGTGCCAGCAGCTCCGTTTGGCGAGGCACAGATACGCAGTATTTT. The chain combines TRBV7-8 with TRBJ2-3; no firm D call. This CDR3 has 15 residues. Trimming shortened V by 4 bases and J by 1 base, and 12 bases separated the two germline ends. The germline gives CDR1 SGHVS, CDR2 FQNEAQ.

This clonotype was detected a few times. The CDR3 sequence is CASSQESGGDYYGYTF. The CDR3 bases are TGTGCCAGCAGCCAAGAATCGGGGGGGGACTACTATGGCTACACCTTC. V gene TRBV4-2 combines with J gene TRBJ1-2, with D tentatively TRBD1 (5 bases). The V gene's germline CDR1 is LGHNA and CDR2 YNFKEQ. This CDR3 is 16 amino acids long. With 0 bases removed from V and 3 bases from J, the gap between germline ends came to 14 bases.

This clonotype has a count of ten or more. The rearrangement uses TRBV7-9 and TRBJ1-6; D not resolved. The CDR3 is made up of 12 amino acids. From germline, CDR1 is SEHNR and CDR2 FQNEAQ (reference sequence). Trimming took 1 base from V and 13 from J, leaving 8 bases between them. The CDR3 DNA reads TGTGCCAGCAGCTTAGACACCCGGCCCCTCCACTTT. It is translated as CASSLDTRPLHF.

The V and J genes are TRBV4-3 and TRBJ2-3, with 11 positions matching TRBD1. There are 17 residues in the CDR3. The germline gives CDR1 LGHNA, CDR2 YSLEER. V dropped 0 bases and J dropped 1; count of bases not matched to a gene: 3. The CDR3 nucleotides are TGCGCCAGCAGCCAAGAAGGGACAGGGGGTGGCACAGATACGCAGTATTTT. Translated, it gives CASSQEGTGGGTDTQYF.

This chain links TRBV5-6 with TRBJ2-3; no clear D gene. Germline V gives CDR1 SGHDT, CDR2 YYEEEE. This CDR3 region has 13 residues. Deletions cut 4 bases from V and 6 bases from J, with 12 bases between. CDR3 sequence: CASSPHHRDTQYF. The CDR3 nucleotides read TGTGCCAGCAGCCCCCACCATCGGGATACGCAGTATTTT.

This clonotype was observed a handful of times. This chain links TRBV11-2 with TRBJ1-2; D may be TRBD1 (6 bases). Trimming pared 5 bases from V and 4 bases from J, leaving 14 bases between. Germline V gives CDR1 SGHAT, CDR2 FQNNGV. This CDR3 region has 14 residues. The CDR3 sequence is CASSRQEAFYGYTF. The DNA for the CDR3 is TGTGCCAGCAGCCGACAGGAGGCGTTCTATGGCTACACCTTC.

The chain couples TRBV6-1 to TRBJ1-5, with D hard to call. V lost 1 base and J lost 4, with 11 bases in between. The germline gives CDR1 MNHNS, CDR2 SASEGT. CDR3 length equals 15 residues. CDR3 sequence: CASSEGTLGNQPQHF. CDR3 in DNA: TGTGCCAGCAGTGAAGGCACTTTAGGTAATCAGCCCCAGCATTTT.

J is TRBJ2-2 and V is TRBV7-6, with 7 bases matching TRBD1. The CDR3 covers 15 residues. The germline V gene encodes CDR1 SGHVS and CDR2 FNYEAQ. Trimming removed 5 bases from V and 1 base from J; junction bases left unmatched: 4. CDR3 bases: TGTGCCAGCAGCACCGGACAGGAGAACACCGGGGAGCTGTTTTTT. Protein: CASSTGQENTGELFF.

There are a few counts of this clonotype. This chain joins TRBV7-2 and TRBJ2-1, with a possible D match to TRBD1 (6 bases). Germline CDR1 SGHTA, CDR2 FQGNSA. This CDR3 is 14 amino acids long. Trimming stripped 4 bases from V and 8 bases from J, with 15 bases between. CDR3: CASSWSTGFDEQFF. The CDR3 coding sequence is TGTGCCAGCAGCTGGTCAACAGGGTTTGATGAGCAGTTCTTC.

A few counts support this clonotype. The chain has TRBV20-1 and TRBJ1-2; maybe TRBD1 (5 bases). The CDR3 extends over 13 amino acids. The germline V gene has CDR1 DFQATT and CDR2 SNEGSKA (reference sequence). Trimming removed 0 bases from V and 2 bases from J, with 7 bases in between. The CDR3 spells CSAREGLNYGYTF. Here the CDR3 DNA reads TGCAGTGCTAGAGAGGGGCTCAACTATGGCTACACCTTC.

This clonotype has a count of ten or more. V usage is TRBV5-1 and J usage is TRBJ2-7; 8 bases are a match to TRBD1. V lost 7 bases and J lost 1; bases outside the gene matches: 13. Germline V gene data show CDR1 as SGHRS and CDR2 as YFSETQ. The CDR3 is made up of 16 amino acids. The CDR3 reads CASGGQGCKESYEQYV. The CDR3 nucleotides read TGCGCCAGCGGCGGACAGGGTTGTAAGGAATCCTACGAGCAGTACGTC.